A selection of T cell receptor beta chains follows, all from one sample in a study of T cell responses to AZD1222 COVID-19 vaccine. The repertoire was sequenced with immunoSEQ multiplex PCR; TCRdb's copy has only in-frame clones and lacks some. The table records about 140,000 clones, approximately 85% of them present only once. This specimen consisted of peripheral blood, obtained 28 days after the second dose of the MenACWY control vaccine. The receptors were gathered from an adult who received the MenACWY meningococcal vaccine as a control. Both conserved end residues are part of each CDR3. Fields, in order: D gene, V gene, J gene, CDR3 DNA, CDR3 protein. The D gene is left open where the match is weak.

>TRBD1|TRBV18|TRBJ2-3
TGTGCCAGCTCAACGGGACAGGGGGCGGGAGATACGCAGTATTTT
CASSTGQGAGDTQYF
>NA|TRBV24-1|TRBJ2-7
TGTGCCACCAGTGATTCGGGGACTTCCTCCTACGAGCAGTACTTC
CATSDSGTSSYEQYF
>NA|TRBV28|TRBJ2-1
TGTGCCAGCAGTTCAACTCCGGGGAAAGGGGGCTACAATGAGCAGTTCTTC
CASSSTPGKGGYNEQFF
>NA|TRBV29-1|TRBJ1-4
TGCAGCGCTAACACAGGGAGCTTAGAAAAACTGTTTTTT
CSANTGSLEKLFF
>TRBD1|TRBV12-3/TRBV12-4|TRBJ1-1
TGTGCCAGCAGTAGACAGGGGATTGAAGCTTTCTTT
CASSRQGIEAFF
>NA|TRBV19|TRBJ2-2
TGTGCCAGTAGTCTCCTCGGGGTTAGCACCGGGGAGCTGTTTTTT
CASSLLGVSTGELFF
>NA|TRBV6-5|TRBJ1-1
TGTGCCAGCACAGACCCCTGGGGGTACACTGAAGCTTTCTTT
CASTDPWGYTEAFF
>TRBD1|TRBV6-5|TRBJ1-1
TGTGCCAGCAGAACGGGACAGCCAAACACTGAAGCTTTCTTT
CASRTGQPNTEAFF
>NA|TRBV2|TRBJ2-1
TGTGCCAGCAGTGGCTTCAGCTCCTACAATGAGCAGTTCTTC
CASSGFSSYNEQFF
>TRBD1|TRBV5-4|TRBJ2-6
TGTGCCAGCAGCCCCCGGGACAGGGGGTACGGGGCCAACGTCCTGACTTTC
CASSPRDRGYGANVLTF